This note documents a single TCR beta chain sequence. Enrollment of patients from Seattle took place during active infection, with longitudinal follow-up. This entry is derived from a study of blood T cell repertoires in COVID-19. In the original processing: The assay estimated nucleated cells by amplifying reference gene primers. Repertoires were generated with immunoSEQ multiplex PCR, while TCRdb's copy carries only in-frame clones and drops some. D and trimming come from the DNA, and the V and J calls and clone size come from that table. This sample has about 130,000 clones; around 82% occur once, and the top ten carry approximately 17%. The CDR3 runs to 15 residues. V shed 2 bases, J shed 1 base, and the junction held 5 bases outside the gene matches. Germline V gene data show CDR1 as KGHSH and CDR2 as LQKENI.

The chain links TRBV18 to TRBJ2-7; TRBD1 aligns across 7 bases. The receptor was derived from a man between 25 and 39 years old with COVID-19, enrolled during active disease. Sample: peripheral blood. CDR3 region: CASSPTGEISYEQYF. The CDR3 bases are TGTGCCAGCTCACCAACAGGGGAGATTTCCTACGAGCAGTACTTC.